The rows below give T cell receptor beta chains drawn from one sample of a study of blood T cell repertoires in COVID-19. Sequencing used immunoSEQ multiplex PCR; TCRdb keeps in-frame clones, though not all of them. The sample has about 270,000 clones, about nine tenths seen once. What was sequenced was peripheral blood. These receptors were taken from a man in his forties with active or convalescent COVID-19. The CDR3 runs from the conserved cysteine through the conserved F or W. The D gene is left open where the match is weak.

>TRBV5-1|-
CASSLTLPGQNTEAFF
>TRBV15|-
CATSRDGLLEAEAFF
>TRBV9|-
CASSADRYNSPLHF
>TRBV19|-
CASSGFRESNQPQHF
>TRBV7-9|-
CASSSLRGRVNTEAFF
>TRBV19|-
CASSPKGDTDTQYF
>TRBV4-1|TRBD1
CASSQRQGNYGYTF
>TRBV24-1|TRBD1
CATRDRGSTGELFF
>TRBV3-1/TRBV3-2|TRBD1
CASSHMDRAYNYGYTF
>TRBV5-1|TRBD1
CASGQGYEQYF
>TRBV7-6|-
CASSAPAGGSYNSPLHF
>TRBV11-2|TRBD1
CASSLRTGDTQYF
>TRBV25-1|-
CASSDVRVGEKLFF
>TRBV6-6|-
CASSPGGQELDEQFF
>TRBV2|TRBD1
CASRSPGQGFRYSPLHF
>TRBV7-9|-
CASSLARIAAAEAFF
>TRBV27|-
CASRGQQLTGELFF
>TRBV5-8|TRBD2
CASSSLGLAGHYEQYF
>TRBV9|-
CASSAGSLVAEQFF
>TRBV7-9|-
CASSSDSMVYGYTF
>TRBV12-5|-
CASGLVPSRGGNTGELFF
>TRBV9|TRBD1
CASSVGTGDWEKLFF
>TRBV25-1|-
CASTPSGSAEAFF
>TRBV9|TRBD2
CASSPGGVDTQYF
>TRBV5-6|-
CASSSRRSYNEQFF
>TRBV30|TRBD1
CAWGQGALRAFF
>TRBV4-1|TRBD1
CASSQTSRQGLKDGYTF
>TRBV19|-
CASSPSRGGDQPQHF
>TRBV5-6|TRBD1
CASSGTGGTETQYF
>TRBV19|-
CASSSQRGNTQYF
>TRBV28|-
CASSPQTTNEKLFF
>TRBV13|-
CASSLGQVYEQYF
>TRBV27|-
CAVLGGSGELFF
>TRBV5-1|-
CASSDSGDTGNTIYF
>TRBV2|TRBD2
CASRASGGAETQYF
>TRBV24-1|TRBD1
CATSGNPGDRGETQYF
>TRBV5-6|-
CASSLGLEGDTQYF
>TRBV7-9|-
CASSPAGFPETQYF
>TRBV18|TRBD2
CASSLAGALQETQYF
>TRBV2|-
CASNAGSYNEQFF
>TRBV15|TRBD1
CATSRDTGGLNEKLFF
>TRBV28|-
CASREGSKPQHF
>TRBV5-1|-
CASSLGTLGYEQYF
>TRBV5-1|TRBD1
CASSLGGQGRSTDTQYF
>TRBV2|-
CASTDSGANVLTF
>TRBV3-1/TRBV3-2|TRBD2
CASSHSSGGDAEQYF
>TRBV11-1|TRBD2
CASSQGLASYNEQFF
>TRBV6-4|-
CASSDSGVGGNTIYF
>TRBV30|TRBD2
CAWSGSVTSGGYEQYF
>TRBV3-1/TRBV3-2|TRBD2
CASSPSGATPYEQYF
>TRBV27|-
CASSPSNTGELFF
>TRBV7-6|TRBD1
CASSYTGGPYNEQFF
>TRBV4-1|-
CASSQGGPSSLHF